This T cell receptor (beta chain) appears in the sequencing data of a study of blood T cell repertoires in COVID-19. About the study: Acute and convalescent COVID-19 samples came from the United States, Italy and Spain. Sample material is recorded as cDNA or gDNA derived from T cells, B-cell-depleted T cells, or PBMCs.

V shed 6 bases, J shed 6 bases, and the junction held 6 bases outside the gene matches. CDR1 is SEHNR and CDR2 is FQNEAQ in the germline V gene (reference sequence). The CDR3 has 15 amino acids. Per the study methods: Estimation of nucleated cell counts was performed using reference gene primer amplification. The method was immunoSEQ multiplex PCR; TCRdb's version includes in-frame clones alone and lacks a portion of them. That table gives V, J and clone size, and the DNA gave D and trimming. The sample holds about 49,000 clones; about 87% are singletons and the top ten take approximately 12%. This receptor was taken from a man older than 75 with acute or convalescent COVID-19. Sequenced material: peripheral blood. The chain is built from TRBV7-9 and TRBJ2-2, with TRBD1 matching 11 bases. The CDR3 bases are TGTGCCAGCAGACCTGGACAGGGGGCTGCCGGGGAGCTGTTTTTT. It yields the protein CASRPGQGAAGELFF.